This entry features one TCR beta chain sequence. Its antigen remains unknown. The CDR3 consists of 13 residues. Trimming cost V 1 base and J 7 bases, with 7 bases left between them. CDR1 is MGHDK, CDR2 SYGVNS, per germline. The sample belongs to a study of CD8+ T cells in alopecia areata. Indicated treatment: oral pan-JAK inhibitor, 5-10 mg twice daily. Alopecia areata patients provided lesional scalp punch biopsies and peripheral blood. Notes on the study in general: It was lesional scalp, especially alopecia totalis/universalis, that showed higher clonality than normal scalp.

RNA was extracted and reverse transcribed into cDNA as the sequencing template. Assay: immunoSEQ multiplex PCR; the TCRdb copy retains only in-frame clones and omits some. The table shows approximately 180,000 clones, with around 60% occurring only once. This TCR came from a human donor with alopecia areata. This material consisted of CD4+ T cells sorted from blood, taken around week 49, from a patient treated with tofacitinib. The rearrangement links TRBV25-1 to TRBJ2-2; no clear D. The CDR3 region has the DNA TGTGCCAGCAGTGAATTTTCAGGCGGGGAGCTGTTTTTT. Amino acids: CASSEFSGGELFF. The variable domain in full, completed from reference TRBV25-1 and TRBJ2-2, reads EADIYQTPRYLVIGTGKKITLECSQTMGHDKMYWYQQDPGMELHLIHYSYGVNSTEKGDLSSESTVSRIRTEHFPLTLESARPSHTSQYLCASSEFSGGELFFGEGSRLTVL.